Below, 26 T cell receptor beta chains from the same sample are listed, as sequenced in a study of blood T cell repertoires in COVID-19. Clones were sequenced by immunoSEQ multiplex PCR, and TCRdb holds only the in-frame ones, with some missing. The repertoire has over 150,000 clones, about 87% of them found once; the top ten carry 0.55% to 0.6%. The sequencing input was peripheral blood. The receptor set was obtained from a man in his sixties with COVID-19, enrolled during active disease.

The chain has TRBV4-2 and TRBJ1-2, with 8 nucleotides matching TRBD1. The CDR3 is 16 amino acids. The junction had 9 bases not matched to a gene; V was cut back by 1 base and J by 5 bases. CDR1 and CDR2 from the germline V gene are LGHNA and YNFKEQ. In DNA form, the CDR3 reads TGTGCCAGCAGCCAAGCGCGACAGGGGCCCACTTATGGCTACACCTTC. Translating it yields CASSQARQGPTYGYTF.

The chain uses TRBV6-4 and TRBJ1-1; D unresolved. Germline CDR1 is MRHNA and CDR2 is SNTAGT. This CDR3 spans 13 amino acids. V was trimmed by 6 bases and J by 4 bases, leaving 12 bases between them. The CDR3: CASSQREGTEAFF. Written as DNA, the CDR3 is TGTGCCAGCAGCCAGAGAGAGGGCACTGAAGCTTTCTTT.

CDR3 nucleotide sequence: TGTGCCAGCAGCTCCTTCGGACTAGGATCCTACAATGAGCAGTTCTTC. It is translated as CASSSFGLGSYNEQFF. The J gene is TRBJ2-1, the V gene TRBV9; 7 bases match TRBD2. The germline CDR1 and CDR2 sequences are SGDLS and YYNGEE. Germline trimming cut 4 bases from V and 1 base from J; bases unmatched to any gene: 8. The CDR3 runs 16 residues.

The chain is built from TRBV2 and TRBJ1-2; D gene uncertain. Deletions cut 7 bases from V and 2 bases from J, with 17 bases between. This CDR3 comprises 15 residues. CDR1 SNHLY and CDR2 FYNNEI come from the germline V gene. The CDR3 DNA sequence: TGTGCCAGCACCATAACCCGATCAAGCAACTATGGCTACACCTTC. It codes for CASTITRSSNYGYTF.

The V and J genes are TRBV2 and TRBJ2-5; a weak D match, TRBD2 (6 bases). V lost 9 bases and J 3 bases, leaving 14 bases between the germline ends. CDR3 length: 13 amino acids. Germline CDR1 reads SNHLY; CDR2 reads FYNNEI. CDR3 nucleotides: TGTGCCAGTAAGAATTGGGGGGAAGAGACCCAGTACTTC. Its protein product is CASKNWGEETQYF.

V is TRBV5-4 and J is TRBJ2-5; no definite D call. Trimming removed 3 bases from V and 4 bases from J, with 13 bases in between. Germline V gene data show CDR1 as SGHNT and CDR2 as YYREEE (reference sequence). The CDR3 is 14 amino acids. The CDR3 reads CASSSGSTVETQYF. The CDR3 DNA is TGTGCCAGCAGCTCCGGGTCGACTGTAGAGACCCAGTACTTC.

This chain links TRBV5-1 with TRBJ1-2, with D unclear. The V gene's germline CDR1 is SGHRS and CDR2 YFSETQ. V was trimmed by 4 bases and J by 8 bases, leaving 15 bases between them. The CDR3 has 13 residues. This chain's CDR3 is CASSTGARRGYTF. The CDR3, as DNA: TGCGCCAGCAGCACGGGAGCCCGCCGAGGCTACACCTTC.

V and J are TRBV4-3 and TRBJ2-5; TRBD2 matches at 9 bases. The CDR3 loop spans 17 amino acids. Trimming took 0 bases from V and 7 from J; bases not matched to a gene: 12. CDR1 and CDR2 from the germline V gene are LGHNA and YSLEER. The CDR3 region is CASSQEFPSGARGTQYF. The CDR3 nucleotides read TGCGCCAGCAGCCAAGAATTTCCTAGCGGGGCCAGGGGGACCCAGTACTTC.

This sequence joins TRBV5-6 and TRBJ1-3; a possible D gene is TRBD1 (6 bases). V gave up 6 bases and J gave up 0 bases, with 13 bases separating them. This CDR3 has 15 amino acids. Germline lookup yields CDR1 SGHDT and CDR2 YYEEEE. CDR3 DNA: TGTGCCAGCAAAGGAAGAGGGGGCTCTGGAAACACCATATATTTT. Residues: CASKGRGGSGNTIYF.

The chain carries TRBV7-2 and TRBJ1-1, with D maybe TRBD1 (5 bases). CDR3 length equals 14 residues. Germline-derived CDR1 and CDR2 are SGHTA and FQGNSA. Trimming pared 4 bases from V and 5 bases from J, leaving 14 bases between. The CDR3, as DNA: TGTGCCAGCAGCTCGCAGGGACTCGTGACTGAAGCTTTCTTT. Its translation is CASSSQGLVTEAFF.

The CDR3 bases are TGTGCCAGCAACGGACTAGCGGGGGTTGTAGGTGGACCCGGGGAGCTGTTTTTT. Its protein product is CASNGLAGVVGGPGELFF. The chain combines TRBV7-9 with TRBJ2-2, with 13 positions matching TRBD2. This CDR3 has 18 amino acids. The ends lost 7 bases at V and 6 bases at J; junction bases unmatched: 14. The germline V gene encodes CDR1 SEHNR and CDR2 FQNEAQ (reference sequence).

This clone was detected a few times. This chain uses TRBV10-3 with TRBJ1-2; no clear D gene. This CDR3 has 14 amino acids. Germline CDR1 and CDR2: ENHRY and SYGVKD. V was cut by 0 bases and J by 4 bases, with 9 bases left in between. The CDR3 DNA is TGTGCCATCAGTGAGTCGGGCCAGGTCTATGGCTACACCTTC. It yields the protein CAISESGQVYGYTF.

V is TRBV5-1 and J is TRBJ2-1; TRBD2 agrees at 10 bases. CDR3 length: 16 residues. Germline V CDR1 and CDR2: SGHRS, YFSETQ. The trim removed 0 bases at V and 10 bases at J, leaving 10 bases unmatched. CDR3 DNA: TGCGCCAGCAGCTTGGCCGGGACTAGCGTGGCAAGCGAGCAGTTCTTC. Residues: CASSLAGTSVASEQFF.

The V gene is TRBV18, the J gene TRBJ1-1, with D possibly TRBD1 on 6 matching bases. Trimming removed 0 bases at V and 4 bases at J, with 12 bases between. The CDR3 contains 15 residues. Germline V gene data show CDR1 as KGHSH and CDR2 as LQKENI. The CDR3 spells CASSPPSRGPTEAFF. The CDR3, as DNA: TGTGCCAGCTCACCACCCAGCAGGGGACCCACTGAAGCTTTCTTT.

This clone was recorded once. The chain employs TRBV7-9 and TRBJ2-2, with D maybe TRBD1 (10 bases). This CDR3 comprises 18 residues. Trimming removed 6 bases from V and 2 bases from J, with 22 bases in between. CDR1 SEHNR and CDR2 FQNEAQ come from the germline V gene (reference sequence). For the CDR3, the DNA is TGTGCCAGCAGGGACAGGGGGACTAGCCGGACAAACACCGGGGAGCTGTTTTTT. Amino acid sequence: CASRDRGTSRTNTGELFF.

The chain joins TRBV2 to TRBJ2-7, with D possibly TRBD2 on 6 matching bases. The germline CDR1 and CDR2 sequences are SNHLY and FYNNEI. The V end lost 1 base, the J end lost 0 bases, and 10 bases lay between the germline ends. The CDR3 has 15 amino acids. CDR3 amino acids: CASSEGASVSYEQYF. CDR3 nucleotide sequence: TGTGCCAGCAGTGAAGGGGCTAGCGTCTCCTACGAGCAGTACTTC.

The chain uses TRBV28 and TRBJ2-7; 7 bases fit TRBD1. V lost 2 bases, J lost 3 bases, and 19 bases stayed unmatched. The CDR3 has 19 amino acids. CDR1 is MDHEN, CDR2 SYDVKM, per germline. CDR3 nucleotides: TGTGCCAGCAGTTTACGCGCTACCCCCCCCAGGGGGAACCTCTACGAGCAGTACTTC. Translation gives CASSLRATPPRGNLYEQYF.

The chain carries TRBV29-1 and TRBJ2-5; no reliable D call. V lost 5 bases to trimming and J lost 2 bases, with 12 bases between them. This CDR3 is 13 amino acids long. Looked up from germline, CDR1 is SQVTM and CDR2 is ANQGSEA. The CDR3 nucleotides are TGCAGCGTTCGTTCAGGAACGCAAGAGACCCAGTACTTC. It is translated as CSVRSGTQETQYF.

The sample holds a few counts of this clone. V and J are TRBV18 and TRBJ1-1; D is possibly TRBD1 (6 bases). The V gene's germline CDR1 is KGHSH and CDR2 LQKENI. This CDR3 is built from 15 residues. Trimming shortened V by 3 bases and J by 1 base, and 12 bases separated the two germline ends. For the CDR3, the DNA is TGTGCCAGCTCACCCCTGGTCAGGGGGAACACTGAAGCTTTCTTT. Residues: CASSPLVRGNTEAFF.

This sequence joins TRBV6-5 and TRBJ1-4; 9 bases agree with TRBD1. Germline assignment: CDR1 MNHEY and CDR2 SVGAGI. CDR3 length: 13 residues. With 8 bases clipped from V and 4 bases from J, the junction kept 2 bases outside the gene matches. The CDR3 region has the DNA TGTGCCAGCCGGGACAGGGTTAATGAAAAACTGTTTTTT. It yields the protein CASRDRVNEKLFF.

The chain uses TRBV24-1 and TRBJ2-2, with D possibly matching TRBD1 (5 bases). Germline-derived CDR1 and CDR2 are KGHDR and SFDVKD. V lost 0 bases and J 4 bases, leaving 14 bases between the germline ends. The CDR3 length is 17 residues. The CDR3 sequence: CATSDLWQGKGTGELFF. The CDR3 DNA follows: TGTGCCACCAGTGATTTGTGGCAGGGTAAGGGCACCGGGGAGCTGTTTTTT.

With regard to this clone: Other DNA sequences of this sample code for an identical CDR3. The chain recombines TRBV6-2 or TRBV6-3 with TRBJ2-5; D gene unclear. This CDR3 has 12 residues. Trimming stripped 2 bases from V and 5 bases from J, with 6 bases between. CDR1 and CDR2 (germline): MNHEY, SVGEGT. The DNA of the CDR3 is TGTGCCAGCAGTTACGGGCAGGAGACCCAGTACTTC. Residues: CASSYGQETQYF.

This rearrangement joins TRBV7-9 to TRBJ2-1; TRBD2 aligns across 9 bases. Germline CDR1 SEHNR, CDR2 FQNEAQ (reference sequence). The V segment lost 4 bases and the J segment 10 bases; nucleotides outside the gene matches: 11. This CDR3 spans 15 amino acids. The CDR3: CASSSSAGGSTEQFF. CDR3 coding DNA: TGTGCCAGCAGCTCATCAGCGGGGGGAAGTACGGAGCAGTTCTTC.

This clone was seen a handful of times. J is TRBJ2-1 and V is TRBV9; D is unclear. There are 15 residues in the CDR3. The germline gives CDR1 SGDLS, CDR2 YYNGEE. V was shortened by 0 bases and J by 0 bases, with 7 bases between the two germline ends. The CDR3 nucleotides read TGTGCCAGCAGCGTAGGAGAGAGCTCCTACAATGAGCAGTTCTTC. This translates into CASSVGESSYNEQFF.

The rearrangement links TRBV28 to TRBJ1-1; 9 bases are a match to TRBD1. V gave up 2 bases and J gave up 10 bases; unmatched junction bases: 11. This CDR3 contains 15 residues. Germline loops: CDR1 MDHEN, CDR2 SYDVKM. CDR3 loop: CASSLGTGIGGSAFF. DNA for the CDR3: TGTGCCAGCAGTTTAGGGACAGGGATTGGCGGTTCAGCTTTCTTT.

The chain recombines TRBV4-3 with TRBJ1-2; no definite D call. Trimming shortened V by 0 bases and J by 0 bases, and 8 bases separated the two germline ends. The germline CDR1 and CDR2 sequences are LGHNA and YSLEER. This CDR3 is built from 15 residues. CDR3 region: CASSQDRHSNYGYTF. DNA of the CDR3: TGCGCCAGCAGCCAAGATAGACACTCTAACTATGGCTACACCTTC.